In its sample, the clone carrying this TCR beta chain was seen a few times. Germline V gene data show CDR1 as MNHEY and CDR2 as SMNVEV (reference sequence). The ends were cut back, 1 base at V and 7 bases at J, with 14 bases in the middle. This CDR3 contains 15 residues. The entry originates in a study of blood T cell repertoires in COVID-19. Under the authors' procedure: Reference gene primer amplification yielded estimated nucleated cell counts. This table comes from immunoSEQ multiplex PCR, and its TCRdb copy is limited to in-frame clones, with some not included. The V and J calls and clone size are taken from that table; D and trimming were inferred from the DNA. Of about 70,000 clones in the sample, roughly 86% are singletons; the top ten hold roughly 0.83%.

The chain is built from TRBV27 and TRBJ1-5, with D possibly TRBD1 on 6 matching bases. Material: peripheral blood. The receptor comes from a woman in her 70s with acute or convalescent COVID-19. In DNA, the CDR3 is TGTGCCAGCAGTTTATTAATAGGGGGAGGGCAGCCCCAGCATTTT. Translation: CASSLLIGGGQPQHF.